This record concerns one T cell receptor (beta chain) sequence. How the authors handled the data: Quantification of nucleated cells was approximated via reference gene primer amplification. Sequenced by immunoSEQ multiplex PCR; TCRdb stores in-frame clones only, minus some. V, J and clone size reflect that table, while D and trimming were determined from the DNA. The sample yields over 150,000 clones, 88% seen once. The V end was cut by 5 bases, the J end by 5 bases, with 16 bases between. CDR1 MNHEY and CDR2 SMNVEV come from the germline V gene (reference sequence). The CDR3 has 15 amino acids. Donors in Cohort 3 who had recovered were those with two negative PCRs, healthcare professional clearance, or resolution of their symptoms. The data were obtained in a study of blood T cell repertoires in COVID-19.

Specimen: PBMCs or T cells enriched from blood (not recorded which). The origin of this receptor is a woman between 18 and 29 years old who had recovered from COVID-19. V and J are TRBV27 and TRBJ1-5; D is possibly TRBD1 (5 bases). The DNA of the CDR3 is TGTGCCAGCAGTCTTAAAGGGGCCGGGTATCAGCCCCAGCATTTT. Its translation is CASSLKGAGYQPQHF.